This paragraph covers one T cell receptor (beta chain) sequence. The antigen it binds to is not known. Base qualities are not recorded, but no much larger clone differs from it by a single base. The data derive from a study of spatial heterogeneity in lung cancer (dated by TCRdb to about 2019). Background for the entire study: More beta-chain than alpha-chain transcripts were consistently detected, likely reflecting higher beta-chain transcript abundance. In tumor regions, TCR transcript counts showed a strong correlation with a T cell transcriptional module score derived from matched bulk RNA-seq. In the raw uncorrected reads, each unique combination of TCR and UMI appeared more than ten times on average. In non-small cell lung cancer, the study quantitatively compared TCR alpha and beta repertoires across several tumor regions, matched nontumor lung, and blood. TCR repertoire features were related to nonsynonymous mutation counts determined by whole-exome sequencing of tumor tissue. Both alpha and beta chains were TCR-sequenced in samples taken at surgery, namely 220 tumor regions, approximately 63 matched nontumor lung samples and just over 55 PBMC samples. Results the study describes overall, beyond this receptor: The count of ubiquitous expanded TCRs correlated with the count of ubiquitous nonsynonymous mutations, and the count of regional expanded TCRs correlated with the count of regional nonsynonymous mutations. The number of expanded intratumoral alpha and beta TCRs correlated with the tumor nonsynonymous mutation count. Confirming at a functional level the hypothesis that regional TCRs recognize regional mutations was considered to require additional single-cell paired TCR alpha and beta sequencing. TCR-seq coverage of tumor T cells was estimated at only about 7% for alpha chains and approximately 12% for beta chains.

CDR1 SQVTM and CDR2 ANQGSEA are derived from the germline V gene. Reading from cysteine to phenylalanine, the CDR3 counts 16 amino acids. Only the CDR3 DNA is retained, 48 bases long and in frame from the first base. Relative to germline, V is missing 3 bases and J is missing 5 bases, with 10 bases of the junction outside any gene match. This sample's time point label indicates: sample taken at primary tumor resection. Samples were obtained from around 72 patients with early-stage, untreated non-small cell lung cancer from the lung TRACERx cohort. For TCR sequencing, whole RNA was extracted from tumor and nontumor lung tissue, or from cryopreserved PBMC samples, and no cell sorting was done. A patient was chosen for TCR sequencing only when enough RNA was available from at least two tumor regions. A lung pathologist reviewed the tumor and adjacent nontumor lung specimens before the specimens were selected.

Libraries were built with 5' RACE. The sequencer was a NextSeq 500. In the TCR library protocol, a unique molecular identifier was attached to each TCR cDNA molecule so that PCR and sequencing errors could be corrected. As for how the authors treated the data: TCR identification, UMI-based error correction and CDR3 extraction were performed with Decombinator tools. Expanded TCRs were defined as those above a frequency of 2 per 1,000, corresponding to the top 1% of the tumor frequency distribution. Expanded tumor TCRs statistically deemed absent (corrected P<0.05) from at least one tumor region were classed as regional, and all other expanded tumor TCRs were classed as ubiquitous. Renyi diversity was computed with the R vegan package after each repertoire had been subsampled 100 times to 5,000 TCRs. CDR3 similarity networks were built from amino acid triplet string-kernel similarity, with CDR3s being connected when pairwise similarity was above 0.82. Starting from the raw public reads, TCRdb applied fastp trimming at Q25, assembled clones with MiXCR and retained in-frame beta chains. Rows with one shared CDR3 protein collapse into an entry with the most common genes and DNA. It is TCRdb's table, rather than the study itself, that gives the V and J calls and clone size. Present in this sample are 100,000 or so distinct CDR3 sequences, nearly 4.5% of which were seen just once. 21% of the sample is held by the ten biggest clonotypes.

The rearranged chain carries TRBV29-1 and TRBJ2-5, with 12 bases in between that match TRBD2. Sequenced material: lung tumor tissue, taken at surgery. This TCR derives from a male donor with early-stage non-small cell lung cancer. The CDR3 is CSVDGPSGRAGETQYF. The bases read TGCAGCGTTGATGGGCCTAGCGGGAGGGCCGGGGAGACCCAGTACTTC.